Listed here are 27 T cell receptor beta chains from one sample, sequenced in a study of CD8+CD57+ T cells in acquired aplastic anemia. The patients chosen for sequencing had shown expansion of CD8+CD57+ cells (detected by flow cytometry). CDR3 and TCR beta VDJ profiling relied on genomic DNA as the template. TCRdb reprocessed the reads with MiXCR, giving one entry per CDR3 protein. Found here are 89,000 or so distinct CDR3 sequences, 55% to 75% of them singletons; the top ten hold around three fifths. The sample consisted of sorted CD4+, CD8+, or CD8+CD57+ T cells (not recorded which) from PBMCs. These receptors were collected from a human donor with aplastic anemia.

The chain carries TRBV5-1 and TRBJ2-6; TRBD1 aligns across 7 bases. Germline V lookup: CDR1 SGHRS, CDR2 YFSETQ. The CDR3 covers 17 residues. The V and J ends lost 1 base and 0 bases, in that order; junction bases with no gene match: 4. CDR3 in DNA: TGCGCCAGCAGCTTGAGGGGGCTTAGCTCTGGGGCCAACGTCCTGACTTTC. Amino acids: CASSLRGLSSGANVLTF.

The chain is built from TRBV19 and TRBJ1-2; D unclear. V was trimmed by 2 bases and J by 7 bases, leaving 14 bases between them. The CDR3 covers 14 residues. Germline lookup yields CDR1 LNHDA and CDR2 SQIVND (reference sequence). CDR3 sequence (DNA): TGTGCCAGTAGTATATCAAGGTTGGAGCGTGGCTACACCTTC. Translation gives CASSISRLERGYTF.

V gene TRBV7-3 combines with J gene TRBJ2-7; 10 bases map to TRBD1. The length of the CDR3 is 15 residues. Germline V gene lookup returns CDR1 SGHTA and CDR2 FQGTGA. Trimming removed 3 bases from V and 2 bases from J; junction bases left unmatched: 4. As DNA, the CDR3 is TGTGCCAGCAGCTTGGGACAGGGGATAACCTACGAGCAGTACTTC. This sequence encodes CASSLGQGITYEQYF.

This sequence joins TRBV20-1 and TRBJ2-7, with 16 bases matching TRBD2. The trim removed 4 bases at V and 2 bases at J, leaving 5 bases unmatched. The CDR3 runs to 16 residues. Germline loops: CDR1 DFQATT, CDR2 SNEGSKA (reference sequence). Here the CDR3 DNA reads TGCAGTGCTACCGGGACTAGCGGGGGGGCCGCCTACGAGCAGTACTTC. Protein product: CSATGTSGGAAYEQYF.

This clonotype has just a few counts. The chain recombines TRBV15 with TRBJ1-4; TRBD1 might be the D (5 bases). V was clipped by 4 bases and J by 3 bases, with 9 bases between them. Germline V gene lookup returns CDR1 LNHNV and CDR2 YYDKDF (reference sequence). The CDR3 totals 14 residues. The DNA for the CDR3 is TGTGCCACCAGCATGGGGACCTCTAATGAAAAACTGTTTTTT. It yields the protein CATSMGTSNEKLFF.

Comment on this clonotype: This likely comes from a read error, as the CDR3 has no conserved phenylalanine or tryptophan at its end. This rearrangement joins TRBV15 to TRBJ2-7, with a weak D call TRBD2 (6 bases). The germline V gene encodes CDR1 LNHNV and CDR2 YYDKDF (reference sequence). The CDR3 consists of 13 residues. The V gene lost 9 bases and the J gene lost 2 bases, with 14 bases spanning the gap. CDR3 DNA: TGTGCCACAAGCGGGTGGACACCCTACGAGCAGTACCTC. Protein product: CATSGWTPYEQYL.

This sequence joins TRBV15 and TRBJ1-6; TRBD1 matches at 9 bases. Germline values: CDR1 LNHNV, CDR2 YYDKDF (reference sequence). J lost 9 bases, V lost 2 bases, and 5 bases had no gene match. The CDR3 has 15 residues. The CDR3 DNA follows: TGTGCCACCAGCAGATACGTGGGACAGGGTTCACCCCTCCACTTT. It codes for CATSRYVGQGSPLHF.

This clonotype has just one count. The rearrangement uses TRBV2 and TRBJ2-7; TRBD2 might be the D (5 bases). The germline V and J ends were trimmed by 6 bases and 4 bases, with 13 bases remaining between them. The CDR3 is 13 amino acids. Germline assignment: CDR1 SNHLY and CDR2 FYNNEI. The DNA for the CDR3 is TGTGCCAGCAGGGGCGACTATTTTTACGAGCAGTACTTC. Encoded protein: CASRGDYFYEQYF.

The chain carries TRBV19 and TRBJ2-2; a possible D gene is TRBD1 (6 bases). V lost 1 base, J lost 3 bases, and 9 bases lay in between. Germline V lookup: CDR1 LNHDA, CDR2 SQIVND (reference sequence). The CDR3 has 15 amino acids. The CDR3 here is CASSIAGVHTGELFF. For the CDR3, the DNA is TGTGCCAGTAGTATAGCAGGGGTTCACACCGGGGAGCTGTTTTTT.

The rearrangement joins TRBV7-8 to TRBJ1-2, with TRBD1 as a possible D gene (5 bases). The CDR3 totals 14 residues. Trimming cost V 3 bases and J 4 bases, with 12 bases left between them. CDR1 SGHVS and CDR2 FQNEAQ come from the germline V gene. CDR3 DNA sequence: TGTGCCAGCAGCTTCGACAGCTCTTCCTATGGCTACACCTTC. Protein: CASSFDSSSYGYTF.

This clonotype was seen a few times. This chain joins TRBV19 and TRBJ2-7, with 8 bases that match TRBD1. The CDR3 covers 14 residues. The trim removed 3 bases at V and 3 bases at J, leaving 4 bases unmatched. Per germline, CDR1 LNHDA and CDR2 SQIVND (reference sequence). CDR3 in amino acids: CASSMGQALYEQYF. CDR3 nucleotides: TGTGCCAGTAGTATGGGACAGGCGCTCTACGAGCAGTACTTC.

The V and J genes are TRBV2 and TRBJ1-1; D gene uncertain. The V end was cut by 3 bases, the J end by 1 base, with 12 bases between. Germline V gene lookup returns CDR1 SNHLY and CDR2 FYNNEI. The CDR3 spans 15 residues. For the CDR3, the DNA is TGTGCCAGCAGTGAGTCTCAGAATTGGAACACTGAAGCTTTCTTT. It translates to CASSESQNWNTEAFF.

V and J are TRBV2 and TRBJ1-5; D remains ambiguous. This CDR3 comprises 14 residues. Between the trimmed V and J ends, which lost 7 bases and 6 bases, there was a span of 16 bases. Germline lookup yields CDR1 SNHLY and CDR2 FYNNEI. CDR3 sequence reads: CASTVEVGGQPQHF. CDR3 in DNA: TGTGCCAGCACTGTGGAGGTGGGCGGTCAGCCCCAGCATTTT.

This clonotype has a handful of counts. This sequence joins TRBV20-1 and TRBJ1-6; D gene uncertain. This CDR3 has 12 amino acids. Per germline, CDR1 DFQATT and CDR2 SNEGSKA (reference sequence). With 1 base removed from V and 10 bases from J, the gap between germline ends came to 8 bases. In nucleotides, the CDR3 is TGCAGTGCTAGAGGATGGAGCTCACCCCTCCACTTT. Protein: CSARGWSSPLHF.

The rearrangement uses TRBV7-2 and TRBJ2-5; 7 nucleotides line up with TRBD1. CDR1 and CDR2 (germline): SGHTA, FQGNSA. V was clipped by 7 bases and J by 5 bases; unmatched bases: 7. CDR3 length: 13 amino acids. The CDR3 loop is CASTRQGGETQYF. The CDR3 nucleotides are TGTGCCAGCACCCGACAGGGTGGGGAGACCCAGTACTTC.

The chain employs TRBV15 and TRBJ2-7; D not certain. In germline, CDR1 is LNHNV, CDR2 YYDKDF (reference sequence). The CDR3 is made up of 11 amino acids. V shed 1 base and J shed 10 bases, with 8 bases lying between them. Here the CDR3 reads CATSRGTAQYF. In DNA, the CDR3 is TGTGCCACCAGCAGAGGGACCGCCCAGTACTTC.

This clonotype occurred once. The chain joins TRBV20-1 to TRBJ2-7, with 9 nucleotides matching TRBD1. CDR1 is DFQATT, CDR2 SNEGSKA, per germline (reference sequence). This CDR3 is 15 amino acids long. V lost 6 bases, J lost 0 bases, and 9 bases stayed unmatched. The CDR3, as DNA: TGCAGTGCCATTCGCGGGACAGGGCACTCCTACGAGCAGTACTTC. Residues: CSAIRGTGHSYEQYF.

V gene TRBV19 combines with J gene TRBJ1-4, with D possibly TRBD1 on 5 matching bases. CDR3 length: 14 residues. V was shortened by 1 base and J by 7 bases, with 10 bases between the two germline ends. From germline, CDR1 is LNHDA and CDR2 SQIVND (reference sequence). CDR3 in DNA: TGTGCCAGTAGTATAGTAGGGGTTGGTGAAAAACTGTTTTTT. It encodes CASSIVGVGEKLFF.

This clonotype showed up just a few times. This chain joins TRBV7-8 and TRBJ2-7; D remains unclear. The CDR3 has 13 residues. Germline CDR1 reads SGHVS; CDR2 reads FQNEAQ. V gave up 1 base and J gave up 2 bases, with 6 bases separating them. CDR3 coding DNA: TGTGCCAGCAGCTTAGTGATTACCTACGAGCAGTACTTC. Amino acids: CASSLVITYEQYF.

This clonotype showed up just a few times. The chain uses TRBV19 and TRBJ2-7; maybe TRBD1 (5 bases). The CDR3 length is 15 residues. Germline V CDR1 and CDR2: LNHDA, SQIVND (reference sequence). The V and J ends lost 6 bases and 3 bases respectively, with 18 bases between them. CDR3 nucleotide sequence: TGTGCCAGTAGCCACCCGGCAGGGTCAGTCTACGAGCAGTACTTC. It yields the protein CASSHPAGSVYEQYF.

The V call is TRBV5-1, the J call TRBJ2-1; D unclear. The length of the CDR3 is 15 residues. The germline V and J ends were trimmed by 0 bases and 3 bases, with 10 bases remaining between them. Germline CDR1 reads SGHRS; CDR2 reads YFSETQ. This CDR3 reads CASSLDQKDYNEQFF. CDR3 DNA sequence: TGCGCCAGCAGCTTGGACCAGAAGGACTACAATGAGCAGTTCTTC.

The chain couples TRBV25-1 to TRBJ1-3, with a tentative D call TRBD1 (6 bases). The V end was cut by 9 bases, the J end by 0 bases, with 18 bases between. CDR3 size: 16 residues. Looked up from germline, CDR1 is MGHDK and CDR2 is SYGVNS. The CDR3 loop is CASRQSGASSGNTIYF. CDR3 in DNA: TGTGCCAGTAGACAATCAGGGGCGAGCTCTGGAAACACCATATATTTT.

The sample holds many counts of this clonotype. V gene TRBV7-9 combines with J gene TRBJ1-1; D ambiguous. Germline V gene data show CDR1 as SEHNR and CDR2 as FQNEAQ (reference sequence). The germline V and J ends were trimmed by 1 base and 8 bases, with 8 bases remaining between them. The CDR3 runs to 12 residues. The CDR3 region has the DNA TGTGCCAGCAGCTTAGAGGCCAGAGAAGCTTTCTTT. Translation gives CASSLEAREAFF.

The J gene is TRBJ1-4, the V gene TRBV7-9; 7 bases agree with TRBD1. The V gene end was trimmed by 9 bases and the J gene end by 7 bases; junction bases not matched to a gene: 5. Germline-derived CDR1 and CDR2 are SEHNR and FQNEAQ (reference sequence). This CDR3 has 12 residues. CDR3 amino acids: CASGGGREKLFF. CDR3 DNA sequence: TGTGCCAGTGGAGGGGGCCGTGAAAAACTGTTTTTT.

The chain is built from TRBV25-1 and TRBJ2-7, with a weak D call TRBD1 (6 bases). Germline assignment: CDR1 MGHDK and CDR2 SYGVNS. With 10 bases removed from V and 8 bases from J, the gap between germline ends came to 15 bases. The CDR3 covers 11 residues. The CDR3 DNA reads TGTGCCATAGAACAGGGTGTGAAGCAGTACTTC. This codes for CAIEQGVKQYF.

The chain carries TRBV24-1 and TRBJ2-6, with D perhaps matching TRBD1 or TRBD2 (5 bases each). This CDR3 has 16 amino acids. In germline, CDR1 is KGHDR, CDR2 SFDVKD. V shed 3 bases and J shed 1 base, with 9 bases lying between them. DNA for the CDR3: TGTGCCACCAGTGATGGGGGAAGGTCTGGGGCCAACGTCCTGACTTTC. Residues: CATSDGGRSGANVLTF.

This chain links TRBV5-6 with TRBJ2-1, with D hard to call. Germline values: CDR1 SGHDT, CDR2 YYEEEE. V dropped 3 bases and J dropped 3 bases, with 13 bases sitting between them. The CDR3 is made up of 15 amino acids. The CDR3 DNA is TGTGCCAGCAGCTGGAGACATGGGTTCTACAATGAGCAGTTCTTC. This codes for CASSWRHGFYNEQFF.